This TCR beta chain was identified during a study of tumor and adjacent non-tumor tissue in lung cancer. General observations from the study: TCR diversity was significantly greater in tumor than normal lung tissue. Normal lung showed higher cumulative top 100 clone frequency than tumor.

For this clonotype: Its specificity is unknown.

Germline CDR1 is PRHDT and CDR2 is FYEKMQ (reference sequence). This CDR3 is 15 amino acids long. V trimming: 8 bases; J trimming: 5 bases; junction bases outside the gene matches: 10. Three rounds of nested PCR, following a modified ARM-PCR protocol, produced the TCRbeta library. TCRdb ran MiXCR on the multiplex PCR reads and lists one entry per CDR3 protein. Counted here are nearly 50,000 distinct CDR3 sequences, around 59% occurring once; the ten biggest clones make up around 30%. This sample's RNA came from whole unsorted tissue. The normal lung tissue was taken more than 3 cm from the tumor edge.

The rearrangement joins TRBV13 to TRBJ2-1; 9 bases line up with TRBD2. The receptor was isolated from a woman aged 70 to 79 with non-small cell lung cancer. Sequencing used distant non-tumor lung tissue. The CDR3 region is CASCPWREGDNEQFF. Written as DNA, the CDR3 is TGTGCCAGCTGCCCTTGGCGGGAGGGGGACAATGAGCAGTTCTTC.